Listed below are T cell receptor beta chains from one sample, sequenced in a study of regulatory T cells in long-lasting Graves disease. Each CDR3 protein is one row after TCRdb ran MiXCR on the multiplex PCR reads. Of about 460,000 distinct CDR3 sequences listed, 20% to 25% are singletons. This material consisted of peripheral blood mononuclear cells (PBMCs), taken when the disease was refractory, from a patient treated with antithyroid drugs. These receptors were taken from a female donor with Graves disease. Each CDR3 is given with its conserved first and last residue. A D gene is named only where the DNA matches it firmly. The size of a clone is reported for some rows only, either as once, few or many, or as a class for expanded clones.

v_gene	d_gene	j_gene	abundance	CDR3aa	CDR3nt
TRBV29-1	.	TRBJ1-1	few	CSVERDLGAFF	TGCAGCGTTGAAAGGGATTTGGGAGCTTTCTTT
TRBV28	.	TRBJ2-5	many	CASSLLGPAGYF	TGTGCCAGCAGTTTACTAGGGCCCGCAGGGTACTTC
TRBV7-2	TRBD1	TRBJ1-6	few	CASSSGGGANWSPLHF	TGTGCCAGCAGCTCTGGAGGGGGCGCCAATTGGTCACCCCTCCACTTT
TRBV7-2	.	TRBJ2-6	few	CASIKDRTSGANVLTF	TGTGCCAGCATCAAGGACAGAACCTCTGGGGCCAACGTCCTGACTTTC
TRBV5-4	TRBD1	TRBJ1-1	.	CASSLQGGAEAFF	TGTGCCAGCAGCTTGCAGGGGGGGGCTGAAGCTTTCTTT
TRBV5-1	TRBD1	TRBJ1-1	.	CASSLEMTGGETEAFF	TGCGCCAGCAGCTTGGAAATGACAGGGGGAGAGACTGAAGCTTTCTTT
TRBV7-9	TRBD1	TRBJ1-1	few	CASSLWTGVRVTEAFF	TGTGCCAGCAGCCTCTGGACAGGGGTGAGGGTCACTGAAGCTTTCTTT
TRBV3-1	TRBD1	TRBJ1-1	many	CASSHEGTGGTAFF	TGTGCCAGCAGCCACGAAGGGACAGGGGGCACGGCTTTCTTT
TRBV7-2	TRBD2	TRBJ2-2	many	CASRRLAGNTGELFF	TGTGCCAGCAGGAGACTAGCGGGGAACACCGGGGAGCTGTTTTTT
TRBV7-2	.	TRBJ2-5	many	CASKPPGRETQYF	TGTGCCAGCAAACCACCGGGGCGAGAGACCCAGTACTTC
TRBV3-1	.	TRBJ1-6	many	CASSPRDTSYSPLHF	TGTGCCAGCAGCCCGCGGGACACCTCATATTCACCCCTCCACTTT
TRBV2	.	TRBJ1-2	many	CASSQVTTPGYTF	TGTGCCAGCAGTCAGGTCACCACTCCGGGCTACACCTTC
TRBV29-1	TRBD1	TRBJ1-2	many	CSVRQGVRDYGYTF	TGCAGCGTCCGTCAGGGGGTACGAGACTATGGCTACACCTTC
TRBV28	.	TRBJ1-5	many	CASSKRGYKGIQPQHF	TGTGCCAGCAGTAAGCGGGGCTACAAGGGGATACAGCCCCAGCATTTT
TRBV18	.	TRBJ1-1	.	CASSPAADTEAFF	TGTGCCAGCTCACCTGCCGCGGACACTGAAGCTTTCTTT
TRBV18	.	TRBJ2-1	.	CASSPRTQGEQFF	TGTGCCAGCTCACCTCGAACCCAGGGGGAGCAGTTCTTC
TRBV28	.	TRBJ2-3	.	CAGRDQNTDTQYF	TGTGCCGGACGGGACCAGAACACAGATACGCAGTATTTT
TRBV3-1	.	TRBJ2-7	.	CASSLGRFSYEQYF	TGTGCCAGCAGCCTTGGCAGGTTCTCCTACGAGCAGTACTTC
TRBV20-1	TRBD2	TRBJ2-3	.	CSASAGVARLSTDTQYF	TGCAGTGCTAGCGCGGGAGTCGCCCGTTTAAGCACAGATACGCAGTATTTT
TRBV6-1	TRBD2	TRBJ2-5	.	CASSEGGGVAQETQYF	TGTGCCAGCAGTGAAGGCGGGGGAGTGGCCCAAGAGACCCAGTACTTC
TRBV7-2	TRBD1	TRBJ1-5	few	CASSLGPGGEQPQHF	TGTGCCAGCAGCTTAGGTCCAGGGGGAGAACAGCCCCAGCATTTT
TRBV15	TRBD2	TRBJ2-1	.	CATSREISGGYNEQFF	TGTGCCACCAGCAGAGAGATTAGCGGGGGCTACAATGAGCAGTTCTTC
TRBV14	.	TRBJ1-2	.	CASSQDFGGYGYTF	TGTGCCAGCAGCCAAGACTTTGGGGGCTATGGCTACACCTTC
TRBV28	.	TRBJ2-1	.	CASHTLSYNEQFF	TGTGCCAGCCATACCTTATCCTACAATGAGCAGTTCTTC
TRBV11-3	.	TRBJ2-2	many	CASSWKGINGELFF	TGTGCCAGCAGCTGGAAAGGGATAAACGGGGAGCTGTTTTTT